The T cell receptor (beta chain) under discussion was sequenced for a study of OX40 agonist ivuxolimab in advanced cancers. Profiling relied on immunoSEQ multiplex PCR, and the TCRdb table lists in-frame clones only, not all of them. The sample contains around 57,000 clones, 82% of which appear only once. This CDR3 contains 16 residues. CDR1 is MNHNY, CDR2 SVGAGI, per germline (reference sequence). The V end was cut by 0 bases, the J end by 4 bases, with 13 bases between. The sample in question was CD4+ or CD8+ T cells sorted from blood, obtained in a trial of the OX40 agonist ivuxolimab. The V call is TRBV6-6, the J call TRBJ2-1, with D perhaps matching TRBD1 or TRBD2 (7 bases each). The TCR sequence derives from an adult with an advanced solid tumor such as melanoma, head and neck, liver or kidney cancer. Here the CDR3 DNA reads TGTGCCAGCAGTTACTCGAGGCAGGGGGGGTACAATGAGCAGTTCTTC. Translated: CASSYSRQGGYNEQFF.